A single sample is the source of the 5 T cell receptor beta chains below, sequenced in a study of shared clonotypes between healthy human individuals. Profiled with immunoSEQ multiplex PCR; TCRdb holds only in-frame clones, not every one. The sample records about 2 million clones, 85% to 95% being singletons. Naive CD8 cells lacked CD45RO and underwent positive selection for CCR7, leaving out terminally differentiated effector memory CD45RA+ cells. The source material was naive CD8+ T cells sorted from blood. The receptor set was obtained from a man younger than 30 in good health.

This rearrangement joins TRBV7-6 to TRBJ2-7; D unresolved. Per germline, CDR1 SGHVS and CDR2 FNYEAQ. The CDR3 sequence is 14 residues long. Trimming shortened V by 2 bases and J by 2 bases, and 10 bases separated the two germline ends. The CDR3, as DNA: TGTGCCAGCAGCTTAAAGCCGGGTACCTACGAGCAGTACTTC. Translated, it gives CASSLKPGTYEQYF.

The V and J genes are TRBV6-6 and TRBJ1-5; D is uncertain. Germline V gives CDR1 MNHNY, CDR2 SVGAGI (reference sequence). The V end lost 2 bases, the J end lost 0 bases, and 5 bases lay between the germline ends. The CDR3 consists of 14 residues. CDR3 loop: CASSYTSSNQPQHF. The CDR3 coding sequence is TGTGCCAGCAGTTACACCAGTAGCAATCAGCCCCAGCATTTT.

The J gene is TRBJ2-1, the V gene TRBV27; 12 bases are a match to TRBD2. Per the germline V gene, CDR1 is MNHEY and CDR2 is SMNVEV (reference sequence). J lost 3 bases, V lost 6 bases, and 3 bases had no gene match. This CDR3 region has 15 residues. CDR3 sequence reads: CASSQLAGGYNEQFF. The CDR3 region has the DNA TGTGCCAGCAGCCAACTAGCGGGAGGCTACAATGAGCAGTTCTTC.

The rearrangement links TRBV30 to TRBJ1-2, with a weak D call TRBD1 (6 bases). The germline V and J ends were trimmed by 0 bases and 7 bases, with 9 bases remaining between them. The CDR3 loop spans 12 amino acids. The germline V gene has CDR1 GTSNPN and CDR2 SVGIG (reference sequence). The DNA of the CDR3 is TGTGCCTGGAGTGTTTCAGGGGCTGGCTACACCTTC. It codes for CAWSVSGAGYTF.

V is TRBV27 and J is TRBJ2-7, with a weak D call TRBD2 (5 bases). The CDR3 length is 12 residues. V lost 3 bases and J 7 bases, leaving 10 bases between the germline ends. CDR1 is MNHEY, CDR2 SMNVEV, per germline (reference sequence). CDR3 coding DNA: TGTGCCAGCAGTTTTAACGGGGAAGAGCAGTACTTC. Amino acid sequence: CASSFNGEEQYF.